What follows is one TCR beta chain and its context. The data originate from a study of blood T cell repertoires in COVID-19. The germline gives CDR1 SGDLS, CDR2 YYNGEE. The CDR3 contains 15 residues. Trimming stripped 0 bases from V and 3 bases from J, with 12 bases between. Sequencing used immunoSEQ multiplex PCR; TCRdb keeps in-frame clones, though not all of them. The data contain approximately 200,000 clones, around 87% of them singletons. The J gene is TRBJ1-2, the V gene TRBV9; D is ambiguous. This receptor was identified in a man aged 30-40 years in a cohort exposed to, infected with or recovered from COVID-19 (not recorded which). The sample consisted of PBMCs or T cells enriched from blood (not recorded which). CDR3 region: CASSVDPTRDYGYTF. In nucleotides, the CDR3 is TGTGCCAGCAGCGTAGATCCAACGCGGGACTATGGCTACACCTTC.